Below are 25 T cell receptor beta chains sequenced from a single sample in a study of T cells expressing NK-cell markers. From the 5' RACE reads, TCRdb lists one entry per CDR3 protein and no DNA. Its table lists 150,000 or so distinct CDR3 sequences. The sequenced sample consisted of blood T cells: a sorted CD56 or NKG2C T cell subset, CD4+ or CD8+ T cells, or bulk PBMC T cells (not recorded which). The origin of the receptors is a woman aged 45 to 65 in good health.

The rearrangement joins TRBV15 to TRBJ1-1; TCRdb's D gene call, TRBD1, goes unchecked for lack of DNA. This CDR3 is built from 12 residues. CDR1 and CDR2 (germline): LNHNV, YYDKDF (reference sequence). The CDR3 spells CATSQGNTEAFF.

CDR3 protein: CASSQGLVSGTYNEQFF. The rearrangement joins TRBV3-1 to TRBJ2-1; as DNA is missing, the TRBD2 call by TCRdb cannot be tested. CDR1 LGHDT and CDR2 YNNKEL come from the germline V gene (reference sequence). This CDR3 region has 17 residues.

The V call is TRBV9, the J call TRBJ2-1; TCRdb's D gene call, TRBD1, goes unchecked for lack of DNA. Germline V CDR1 and CDR2: SGDLS, YYNGEE. This CDR3 contains 14 residues. CDR3 residues: CASSSPARNNEQFF.

The V gene is TRBV2, the J gene TRBJ2-1; with no DNA, the TCRdb D assignment of TRBD1 cannot be verified. CDR3 length: 14 amino acids. Germline V lookup: CDR1 SNHLY, CDR2 FYNNEI. The CDR3: CASLLGQGLYEQFF.

The chain carries TRBV7-6 and TRBJ2-2; TCRdb picks TRBD1, but there is no DNA to check that call. Germline V gives CDR1 SGHVS, CDR2 FNYEAQ. This CDR3 comprises 16 residues. This chain's CDR3 is CASSLAGGQNTGELFF.

V gene TRBV3-1 combines with J gene TRBJ2-3; absent DNA, TCRdb's TRBD1 call cannot be checked. Germline lookup yields CDR1 LGHDT and CDR2 YNNKEL (reference sequence). The CDR3 consists of 15 residues. CDR3 sequence: CATQEGGSLSDTQYF.

The CDR3 here is CASSPSWAGELFF. The J gene is TRBJ2-2, the V gene TRBV4-1. CDR1 is MGHRA and CDR2 is YSYEKL in the germline V gene. The CDR3 covers 13 residues.

This CDR3 is CASIGTGVGYTF. The chain couples TRBV2 to TRBJ1-2; the TRBD1 assignment by TCRdb is unverifiable without DNA. CDR3 length: 12 residues. Germline-derived CDR1 and CDR2 are SNHLY and FYNNEI.

The chain recombines TRBV6-5 with TRBJ2-3; with no DNA, the TCRdb D assignment of TRBD2 cannot be verified. This CDR3 has 16 amino acids. Per germline, CDR1 MNHEY and CDR2 SVGAGI. The CDR3 here is CASSPSSAGGTDTQYF.

The chain has TRBV27 and TRBJ2-1; the TCRdb D gene call, TRBD1, has no DNA to confirm it. The germline V gene encodes CDR1 MNHEY and CDR2 SMNVEV (reference sequence). CDR3 length: 15 residues. The CDR3 loop is CASSFRDGSYNEQFF.

The rearrangement uses TRBV12-3 or TRBV12-4 and TRBJ2-5; TCRdb's D call, TRBD1, is unchecked because there is no DNA. The CDR3 consists of 14 residues. The CDR3 loop reads CASSPWQGQETQYF.

The chain employs TRBV29-1 and TRBJ2-7; TCRdb names TRBD1, which stays unverified in the absence of DNA. CDR3 length equals 15 residues. Germline V gene sequence: CDR1 SQVTM, CDR2 ANQGSEA. The CDR3 here is CSVEEGGFGGYEQYF.

The V and J genes are TRBV7-8 and TRBJ2-1; TCRdb calls TRBD2, which cannot be checked without DNA. Germline V gene lookup returns CDR1 SGHVS and CDR2 FQNEAQ. The CDR3 extends over 16 amino acids. The CDR3 sequence is CASSLAILAAYNEQFF.

The CDR3 protein is CASSPNGGGYEQYF. The chain links TRBV7-8 to TRBJ2-7; TCRdb picks TRBD1, but there is no DNA to check that call. CDR1 is SGHVS and CDR2 is FQNEAQ in the germline V gene. CDR3 length equals 14 residues.

This chain joins TRBV4-1 and TRBJ2-2; TCRdb returns TRBD1, unconfirmable since there is no DNA. There are 11 residues in the CDR3. Germline CDR1 is MGHRA and CDR2 is YSYEKL. The CDR3 sequence: CASMGAGELFF.

The rearrangement joins TRBV6-2 or TRBV6-3 to TRBJ1-1. The CDR3 runs to 18 residues. The germline V gene has CDR1 MNHEY and CDR2 SVGEGT. The CDR3 spells CASSYDREAGPADTEAFF.

The chain employs TRBV7-8 and TRBJ2-3; with no DNA, the TCRdb D assignment of TRBD1 cannot be verified. This CDR3 contains 18 residues. The germline gives CDR1 SGHVS, CDR2 FQNEAQ. The CDR3 loop reads CASSLPETGRASTDTQYF.

The chain employs TRBV7-6 and TRBJ1-1. The CDR3 contains 14 residues. Germline values: CDR1 SGHVS, CDR2 FNYEAQ. The CDR3 is CASSAGQANTEAFF.

CDR3 protein: CASTSLWTDNSPLHF. The rearrangement joins TRBV6-5 to TRBJ1-6. The CDR3 length is 15 residues. Germline-derived CDR1 and CDR2 are MNHEY and SVGAGI.

The chain joins TRBV6-1 to TRBJ1-1; TCRdb proposes TRBD1, but this gene call is untestable without DNA. The CDR3 sequence is 13 residues long. Germline lookup yields CDR1 MNHNS and CDR2 SASEGT. The CDR3: CATSGGRSTEAFF.

The CDR3 is CSVVGVEGRGHEQFF. This chain links TRBV29-1 with TRBJ2-1; TCRdb returns TRBD1, unconfirmable since there is no DNA. The CDR3 is made up of 15 amino acids. Germline loops: CDR1 SQVTM, CDR2 ANQGSEA.

The chain is built from TRBV11-2 and TRBJ2-1; TCRdb gives TRBD2 as the D gene, but with no DNA this cannot be confirmed. The CDR3 sequence is 15 residues long. Germline assignment: CDR1 SGHAT and CDR2 FQNNGV. This chain's CDR3 is CASSLVGSGDNEQFF.

This chain joins TRBV3-1 and TRBJ2-1; the D gene TCRdb calls, TRBD2, cannot be checked with no DNA. Germline lookup yields CDR1 LGHDT and CDR2 YNNKEL (reference sequence). The CDR3 consists of 15 residues. This CDR3 reads CASSQGRDGWTEQFF.

The chain carries TRBV10-2 and TRBJ2-1; as DNA is missing, the TRBD2 call by TCRdb cannot be tested. The CDR3 spans 15 residues. Germline values: CDR1 WSHSY, CDR2 SAAADI. This CDR3 is CASRVAGGPSNEQFF.

The CDR3 sequence is CASGLVLAGGPGTDTQYF. This chain connects TRBV12-5 to TRBJ2-3; the TRBD2 assignment by TCRdb is unverifiable without DNA. The germline V gene encodes CDR1 LGHNT and CDR2 FRNRAP. This CDR3 has 18 residues.